The 22 T cell receptor beta chains below were found in one sample sequenced in a study of T cells in Graves' hyperthyroidism and ophthalmopathy. The TCR beta CDR3 regions underwent amplification using RNA transcripts as the source. Initially, a first-round RT-PCR of the TCR CDR3 employed the HTBI primer set. TCRdb independently ran MiXCR on the multiplex PCR reads; one entry per CDR3 protein. The repertoire consists of about 290,000 distinct CDR3 sequences, with around 20% occurring once and the leading ten covering less than 40%. The source material was blood. These receptors all come from a middle-aged man with Graves' ophthalmopathy.

In its sample, this clonotype was seen many times. V usage is TRBV3-1 and J usage is TRBJ2-7; D uncertain. Germline CDR1 and CDR2: LGHDT and YNNKEL (reference sequence). Trimming removed 1 base from V and 1 base from J, with 11 bases in between. There are 15 residues in the CDR3. CDR3 sequence reads: CASSQGAGLSYEQYF. In DNA, the CDR3 is TGTGCCAGCAGCCAAGGCGCCGGGTTATCCTACGAGCAGTACTTC.

This clonotype was counted at least ten times. This chain joins TRBV3-1 and TRBJ2-3; a possible D gene is TRBD1 (5 bases). The length of the CDR3 is 13 residues. V dropped 1 base and J dropped 6 bases, with 8 bases sitting between them. Per the germline V gene, CDR1 is LGHDT and CDR2 is YNNKEL (reference sequence). CDR3 sequence reads: CASSQGRVDTQYF. CDR3 sequence (DNA): TGTGCCAGCAGCCAAGGCAGGGTCGATACGCAGTATTTT.

The table lists this clonotype with a few counts. CDR3 DNA sequence: TGCAGTGCTATTACGAGCGGCCAGGGAAACACCATATATTTT. This sequence encodes CSAITSGQGNTIYF. The gene calls are TRBV20-1 and TRBJ1-3, with D uncertain. CDR1 and CDR2 from the germline V gene are DFQATT and SNEGSKA (reference sequence). This CDR3 comprises 14 residues. The V end lost 4 bases, the J end lost 4 bases, and 14 bases lay between the germline ends.

This clonotype has only a few counts. The chain carries TRBV5-8 and TRBJ2-5; D gene ambiguous. Germline V lookup: CDR1 SGHTS, CDR2 YDEGEE. Trimming removed 4 bases from V and 1 base from J, with 8 bases in between. CDR3 length: 13 amino acids. The CDR3 protein is CASSQYFQETQYF. The CDR3 bases are TGTGCCAGCAGCCAATACTTCCAAGAGACCCAGTACTTC.

The V and J genes are TRBV9 and TRBJ1-2; the match to TRBD1 covers 7 bases. With V trimmed by 3 bases and J by 4 bases, 12 bases remained unmatched. This CDR3 has 16 amino acids. Looked up from germline, CDR1 is SGDLS and CDR2 is YYNGEE. CDR3 region: CASSAPRDSPGYGYTF. The CDR3 DNA reads as TGTGCCAGCAGCGCCCCCCGGGACAGTCCGGGCTATGGCTACACCTTC. The full variable domain, rest sourced from reference TRBV9 and TRBJ1-2, is DSGVTQTPKHLITATGQRVTLRCSPRSGDLSVYWYQQSLDQGLQFLIQYYNGEERAKGNILERFSAQQFPDLHSELNLSSLELGDSALYFCASSAPRDSPGYGYTFGSGTRLTVV.

This clonotype was found once. The chain is built from TRBV7-9 and TRBJ2-1; 16 positions agree with TRBD2. J gave up 3 bases and V 5 bases, and 13 bases lay outside the gene matches. Germline CDR1 is SEHNR and CDR2 is FQNEAQ (reference sequence). This CDR3 has 20 residues. CDR3 nucleotides: TGTGCCAGCAGCAATACTAAGGGACTAGCGGGAGGGGGCTACTACAATGAGCAGTTCTTC. This sequence encodes CASSNTKGLAGGGYYNEQFF.

Of note for this clonotype: The CDR3 carries no conserved terminal phenylalanine or tryptophan, so it likely arises from a read error. The rearrangement links TRBV28 to TRBJ2-7; D is undetermined. CDR3 length equals 12 residues. Germline V gives CDR1 MDHEN, CDR2 SYDVKM. With 2 bases removed from V and 4 bases from J, the gap between germline ends came to 6 bases. The CDR3 coding sequence is TGTGCCAGCAGTTTAATCGGGTACGAGCAGTACCTC. As protein: CASSLIGYEQYL.

This clonotype was seen repeatedly, ten times or more. The V call is TRBV5-1, the J call TRBJ2-7, with 8 bases that match TRBD2. CDR1 is SGHRS and CDR2 is YFSETQ in the germline V gene. This CDR3 region has 15 residues. J was trimmed by 1 base and V by 4 bases; bases with no gene match: 7. The chain's CDR3 is CASSLQRERSYEQYF. The CDR3 coding sequence is TGCGCCAGCAGCCTTCAGCGGGAGAGGTCCTACGAGCAGTACTTC.

The rearrangement joins TRBV29-1 to TRBJ2-1; D perhaps matches TRBD1 (5 bases). Trimming cost V 3 bases and J 0 bases, with 18 bases left between them. Per germline, CDR1 SQVTM and CDR2 ANQGSEA. The CDR3 has 17 residues. As DNA, the CDR3 is TGCAGCGTTGATGGGGCAGGCGCCCTTAGCTCCTACAATGAGCAGTTCTTC. It translates to CSVDGAGALSSYNEQFF.

A remark on this clonotype: This sequence may be a read error, since a much larger clone differs from it by one base. The gene calls are TRBV6-1 and TRBJ2-7; D possibly matches TRBD1 or TRBD2 (5 bases each). The J call is doubtful: the DNA matches TRBJ2-1 better. The CDR3 runs 15 residues. Germline loops: CDR1 MNHNS, CDR2 SASEGT. This chain's CDR3 is CASSEPSGTGSEQFF. The CDR3 nucleotides read TGTGCCAGCAGTGAACCCTCCGGGACGGGTTCCGAGCAGTTCTTC.

This clonotype was found many times. The chain is built from TRBV28 and TRBJ2-5; TRBD1 aligns across 9 bases. Germline CDR1 is MDHEN and CDR2 is SYDVKM. The CDR3 covers 17 residues. The junction had 11 bases not matched to a gene; V was cut back by 4 bases and J by 2 bases. This chain's CDR3 is CASSSITGTGKQETQYF. For the CDR3, the DNA is TGTGCCAGCAGTTCCATAACCGGGACAGGGAAGCAAGAGACCCAGTACTTC. The full variable domain, in which reference TRBV28 and TRBJ2-5 provide the parts outside the CDR3, is DVKVTQSSRYLVKRTGEKVFLECVQDMDHENMFWYRQDPGLGLRLIYFSYDVKMKEKGDIPEGYSVSREKKERFSLILESASTNQTSMYLCASSSITGTGKQETQYFGPGTRLLVL.

Many counts were recorded for this clonotype. The rearrangement links TRBV11-2 to TRBJ2-1; 9 bases match TRBD2. The CDR3 runs to 17 residues. Germline values: CDR1 SGHAT, CDR2 FQNNGV. Trimming at V came to 2 bases and at J to 2 bases, leaving 7 bases not matched to a gene. The CDR3 loop reads CASSLRETSGPYNEQFF. CDR3 DNA: TGTGCCAGCAGCTTACGGGAGACTAGCGGCCCCTACAATGAGCAGTTCTTC.

This clonotype was observed many times. The chain is built from TRBV7-9 and TRBJ2-3; perhaps D is TRBD1 or TRBD2 (6 bases each). V was cut by 8 bases and J by 1 base, with 13 bases left in between. The germline V gene encodes CDR1 SEHNR and CDR2 FQNEAQ (reference sequence). The CDR3 extends over 14 amino acids. The CDR3 sequence: CASGGLSGTDTQYF. In DNA, the CDR3 is TGTGCCAGCGGGGGGCTGTCTGGCACAGATACGCAGTATTTT. The variable domain in full, with the rest retrieved from reference TRBV7-9 and TRBJ2-3, is DTGVSQNPRHKITKRGQNVTFRCDPISEHNRLYWYRQTLGQGPEFLTYFQNEAQLEKSRLLSDRFSAERPKGSFSTLEIQRTEQGDSAMYLCASGGLSGTDTQYFGPGTRLTVL.

V is TRBV30 and J is TRBJ2-1; D not resolved. The CDR3 has 14 amino acids. Deletions cut 5 bases from V and 6 bases from J, with 17 bases between. Germline V gives CDR1 GTSNPN, CDR2 SVGIG (reference sequence). CDR3 sequence: CAWSRFLESNEQFF. The CDR3 coding sequence is TGTGCCTGGTCGAGATTCTTAGAGAGCAATGAGCAGTTCTTC.

About this clonotype: A read error may explain this, as a much larger clone is one base away. The V call is TRBV3-1, the J call TRBJ1-2, with D unclear. The CDR3 spans 12 residues. The V gene's germline CDR1 is LGHDT and CDR2 YNNKEL (reference sequence). This CDR3 is CVSSQDQSGYTF. CDR3 DNA sequence: TGTGTCAGCAGCCAAGATCAAAGTGGCTACACCTTC.

This clonotype was detected ten times or more. The J gene is TRBJ1-2, the V gene TRBV20-1, with D possibly TRBD1 on 5 matching bases. The CDR3 extends over 14 amino acids. Germline V gene sequence: CDR1 DFQATT, CDR2 SNEGSKA (reference sequence). The V and J ends lost 5 bases and 4 bases respectively, with 17 bases between them. CDR3 sequence (DNA): TGCAGTGCTTATGCCCCCTACGGGGGCTATGGCTACACCTTC. This encodes CSAYAPYGGYGYTF.

The chain recombines TRBV5-1 with TRBJ1-6; D may be TRBD1 (5 bases). The V and J ends lost 0 bases and 8 bases respectively, with 9 bases between them. The CDR3 has 14 residues. Germline assignment: CDR1 SGHRS and CDR2 YFSETQ. This CDR3 reads CASSLELGDSPLHF. CDR3 DNA: TGCGCCAGCAGCTTGGAGTTAGGGGATTCACCCCTCCACTTT.

The chain employs TRBV10-3 and TRBJ1-1, with D hard to call. CDR1 is ENHRY and CDR2 is SYGVKD in the germline V gene. Trimming removed 3 bases from V and 7 bases from J, with 9 bases in between. The CDR3 totals 12 residues. CDR3 bases: TGTGCCATCAGTGAAGGCTACGGTGAAGCTTTCTTT. Encoded protein: CAISEGYGEAFF.

This clonotype was found many times. The genes are TRBV3-1 and TRBJ1-1; the D gene is possibly TRBD1 (5 bases). CDR1 is LGHDT, CDR2 YNNKEL, per germline (reference sequence). V was shortened by 3 bases and J by 5 bases, with 13 bases between the two germline ends. CDR3 length: 14 amino acids. The CDR3, as DNA: TGTGCCAGCAGCCATGACTCGACAGAGACTGAAGCTTTCTTT. Its translation: CASSHDSTETEAFF.

This clonotype has at least ten counts. The chain has TRBV28 and TRBJ2-1; 7 bases align to TRBD2. V gave up 5 bases and J gave up 8 bases; unmatched junction bases: 18. The CDR3 has 17 amino acids. Germline CDR1 and CDR2: MDHEN and SYDVKM. The CDR3, as DNA: TGTGCCAGCAGTGATATGGGGTCGGCGGGAGCCCGCCATGAGCAGTTCTTC. As protein: CASSDMGSAGARHEQFF.

The gene calls are TRBV24-1 and TRBJ2-6; D is uncertain. The V end lost 3 bases, the J end lost 0 bases, and 11 bases lay between the germline ends. Germline V gene lookup returns CDR1 KGHDR and CDR2 SFDVKD. The CDR3 has 17 residues. The CDR3 bases are TGTGCCACCAGTGATCCCCCTAGGGCCTCTGGGGCCAACGTCCTGACTTTC. It is translated as CATSDPPRASGANVLTF.

This rearrangement joins TRBV4-2 to TRBJ1-2, with 9 bases matching TRBD1. CDR1 and CDR2 (germline): LGHNA, YNFKEQ. CDR3 length: 14 amino acids. Trimming at V came to 1 base and at J to 8 bases, leaving 5 bases not matched to a gene. CDR3 coding DNA: TGTGCCAGCAGCCAAGCGGGACAGGGAGGAGGCTACACCTTC. Translating gives CASSQAGQGGGYTF.